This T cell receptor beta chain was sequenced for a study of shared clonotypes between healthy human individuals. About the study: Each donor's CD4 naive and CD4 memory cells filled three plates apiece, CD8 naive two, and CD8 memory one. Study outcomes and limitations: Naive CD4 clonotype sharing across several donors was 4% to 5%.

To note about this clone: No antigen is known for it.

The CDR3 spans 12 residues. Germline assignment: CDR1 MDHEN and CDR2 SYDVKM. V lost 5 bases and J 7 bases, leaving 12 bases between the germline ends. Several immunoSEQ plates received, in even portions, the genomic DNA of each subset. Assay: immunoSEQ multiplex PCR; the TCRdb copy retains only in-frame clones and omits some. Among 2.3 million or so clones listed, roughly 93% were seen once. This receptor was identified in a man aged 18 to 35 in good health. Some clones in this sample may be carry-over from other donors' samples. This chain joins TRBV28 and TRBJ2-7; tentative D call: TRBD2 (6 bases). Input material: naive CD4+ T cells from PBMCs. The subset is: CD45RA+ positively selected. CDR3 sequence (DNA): TGTGCCAGCAGTGGCGGGACTTGGGAGCAGTACTTC. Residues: CASSGGTWEQYF.